The present T cell receptor (beta chain) was sequenced within a study of shared clonotypes between healthy human individuals. On this clone itself: Its target is not known.

Study-wide results and limits: Naive subsets typically showed greater estimated richness than memory subsets.

The authors ran the assay at deep level. On sorted subsets, replicate PCRs used approximately 200 ng DNA, or 27,000 or so T cell genomes. Clones were sequenced by immunoSEQ multiplex PCR, and TCRdb holds only the in-frame ones, with some missing. The sample contains over 800,000 clones, about 92% of which appear only once. CDR1 and CDR2 (germline): SQVTM, ANQGSEA. Trimming stripped 4 bases from V and 7 bases from J, with 20 bases between. This CDR3 is built from 15 residues. CD45RO-negative cells were positively selected for CCR7, leaving out terminally differentiated effector memory CD45RA+ cells. This chain connects TRBV29-1 to TRBJ2-1; maybe TRBD2 (5 bases). The source material was naive CD8+ T cells sorted from blood. This receptor was identified in a young man in good health. This chain's CDR3 is CSVGLSPDYPNEQFF. CDR3 bases: TGCAGCGTTGGGCTCAGTCCCGACTACCCGAATGAGCAGTTCTTC.